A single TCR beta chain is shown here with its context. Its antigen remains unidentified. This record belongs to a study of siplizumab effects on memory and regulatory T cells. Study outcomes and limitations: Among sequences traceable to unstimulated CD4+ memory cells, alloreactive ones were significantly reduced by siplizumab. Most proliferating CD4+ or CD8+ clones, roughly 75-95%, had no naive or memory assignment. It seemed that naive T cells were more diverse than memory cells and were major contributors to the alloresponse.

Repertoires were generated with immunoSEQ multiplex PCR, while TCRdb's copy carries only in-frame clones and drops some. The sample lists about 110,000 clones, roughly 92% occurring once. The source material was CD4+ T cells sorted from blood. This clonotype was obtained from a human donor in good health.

Here the CDR3 reads CASSLGPRLESSEQFF. As DNA, the CDR3 is TGTGCCAGCAGCTTGGGCCCTCGACTAGAAAGCAGTGAGCAGTTCTTC. The chain is built from TRBV5-6 and TRBJ2-1, with TRBD2 as a possible D gene (6 bases). Germline CDR1 is SGHDT and CDR2 is YYEEEE. The CDR3 is made up of 16 amino acids. V was cut by 0 bases and J by 9 bases, with 19 bases left in between.